These 15 T cell receptor beta chains share one sample of origin, sequenced in a study of cytomegalovirus exposure and HLA in healthy donors. Vbeta (60) and Jbeta (13) primers were used in the PCR. Clones were sequenced by immunoSEQ multiplex PCR, and TCRdb holds only the in-frame ones, with some missing. Of some 100,000 clones listed, around 85% are singletons. Sequencing was performed on PBMCs. The receptors were sampled from a girl aged 2 to 9 in good health and CMV-seropositive.

CDR3 residues: CASSGGGREQFF. The CDR3, as DNA: TGTGCCAGCAGCGGGGGGGGTCGAGAGCAGTTCTTC. The rearrangement uses TRBV5-5 and TRBJ2-1; 7 nucleotides match TRBD2. Germline CDR1 is SGHKS and CDR2 is YYEKEE (reference sequence). V lost 4 bases to trimming and J lost 10 bases; unmatched junction nucleotides: 5. The CDR3 spans 12 residues.

The genes are TRBV28 and TRBJ2-5; 7 positions match TRBD1. CDR1 MDHEN and CDR2 SYDVKM come from the germline V gene. With 5 bases clipped from V and 5 bases from J, the junction kept 11 bases outside the gene matches. The CDR3 extends over 15 amino acids. Written as DNA, the CDR3 is TGTGCCAGCAGTCCCTGGGACAGCCGTGGGGAGACCCAGTACTTC. Its translation: CASSPWDSRGETQYF.

V and J are TRBV6-5 and TRBJ1-1, with D tentatively TRBD1 (6 bases). Per the germline V gene, CDR1 is MNHEY and CDR2 is SVGAGI. V gave up 5 bases and J gave up 9 bases, with 10 bases separating them. This CDR3 is 11 amino acids long. The CDR3 coding sequence is TGTGCCAGCAGTCGACAGGAAAAAGCTTTCTTT. Protein sequence: CASSRQEKAFF.

V is TRBV6-1 and J is TRBJ2-7; TRBD1 aligns across 9 bases. Germline V gives CDR1 MNHNS, CDR2 SASEGT. V was clipped by 4 bases and J by 11 bases; unmatched bases: 3. This CDR3 has 11 amino acids. CDR3 sequence: CASSVGTGKYF. For the CDR3, the DNA is TGTGCCAGCAGTGTTGGGACAGGGAAGTACTTC.

The rearrangement uses TRBV10-3 and TRBJ1-1, with a tentative D call TRBD1 (5 bases). The CDR3 is 12 residues long. The germline gives CDR1 ENHRY, CDR2 SYGVKD. Trimming removed 6 bases from V and 1 base from J, with 6 bases in between. The CDR3 DNA follows: TGTGCCATCAGCGACAGGAACACTGAAGCTTTCTTT. Translated, it gives CAISDRNTEAFF.

The chain recombines TRBV5-1 with TRBJ2-1, with TRBD2 identical over 9 bases. This CDR3 spans 15 amino acids. V lost 0 bases and J lost 5; bases outside the gene matches: 3. Germline CDR1 SGHRS, CDR2 YFSETQ. CDR3 loop: CASSLAASGNNEQFF. CDR3 nucleotide sequence: TGCGCCAGCAGCTTGGCGGCTAGCGGGAACAATGAGCAGTTCTTC.

This chain links TRBV19 with TRBJ2-7; TRBD1 is a possible D gene (6 bases). CDR1 is LNHDA, CDR2 SQIVND, per germline (reference sequence). The CDR3 is 13 amino acids. The ends were cut back, 1 base at V and 3 bases at J, with 7 bases in the middle. This chain's CDR3 is CASSIGGRYEQYF. CDR3 bases: TGTGCCAGTAGTATAGGGGGGCGCTACGAGCAGTACTTC. Full variable domain (missing parts from reference TRBV19 and TRBJ2-7): DGGITQSPKYLFRKEGQNVTLSCEQNLNHDAMYWYRQDPGQGLRLIYYSQIVNDFQKGDIAEGYSVSREKKESFPLTVTSAQKNPTAFYLCASSIGGRYEQYFGPGTRLTVT.

The J gene is TRBJ2-1, the V gene TRBV28; no definite D call. CDR3 length equals 13 residues. The germline gives CDR1 MDHEN, CDR2 SYDVKM. Trimming left V 6 bases short and J 6 bases short, with 12 bases between. Written as DNA, the CDR3 is TGTGCCAGCAGCCCCAGTACCCTCAATGAGCAGTTCTTC. This sequence encodes CASSPSTLNEQFF.

This clone came up a few times. V and J are TRBV10-2 and TRBJ1-2, with TRBD1 matching 10 bases. CDR1 WSHSY and CDR2 SAAADI come from the germline V gene. V shed 3 bases and J 5 bases; nucleotides not matched to a gene: 15. The CDR3 consists of 18 residues. CDR3 DNA: TGCGCCAGCAGTGACCTACGATACGGACAGGGGGATGGGTATGGCTACACCTTC. This encodes CASSDLRYGQGDGYGYTF.

The chain uses TRBV11-2 and TRBJ1-2, with D unclear. V lost 6 bases and J lost 5, with 10 bases in between. Germline lookup yields CDR1 SGHAT and CDR2 FQNNGV. The CDR3 runs 12 residues. The CDR3 is CASSTSYYGYTF. The DNA for the CDR3 is TGTGCCAGCAGTACATCGTATTATGGCTACACCTTC.

V is TRBV30 and J is TRBJ2-5; no reliable D call. The V end was cut by 4 bases, the J end by 5 bases, with 8 bases between. CDR1 is GTSNPN, CDR2 SVGIG, per germline (reference sequence). The CDR3 runs 11 residues. CDR3 residues: CAWIWAETQYF. CDR3 DNA sequence: TGTGCCTGGATATGGGCGGAGACCCAGTACTTC.

The chain links TRBV27 to TRBJ1-5; no definite D call. The germline V gene encodes CDR1 MNHEY and CDR2 SMNVEV (reference sequence). V lost 5 bases and J lost 3, with 5 bases in between. CDR3 length: 12 amino acids. This CDR3 reads CASSRPNQPQHF. CDR3 sequence (DNA): TGTGCCAGCAGTCGTCCCAATCAGCCCCAGCATTTT.

The V and J genes are TRBV19 and TRBJ2-2; D gene unclear. Trimming removed 6 bases at V and 2 bases at J, with 7 bases between. The CDR3 length is 13 residues. CDR1 and CDR2 from the germline V gene are LNHDA and SQIVND (reference sequence). In nucleotides, the CDR3 is TGTGCCAGTAGGGTCGGTAACACCGGGGAGCTGTTTTTT. Its translation is CASRVGNTGELFF.

This clone was seen a single time. The V call is TRBV14, the J call TRBJ2-1; 14 bases are shared with TRBD2. V was clipped by 8 bases and J by 2 bases; unmatched bases: 2. The CDR3 is made up of 15 amino acids. CDR1 is SGHDN and CDR2 is FVKESK in the germline V gene. The CDR3 is CASGLAGGPYNEQFF. The CDR3 DNA sequence: TGTGCCAGCGGACTAGCGGGAGGCCCCTACAATGAGCAGTTCTTC. Full variable domain (rest looked up from reference TRBV14 and TRBJ2-1): EAGVTQFPSHSVIEKGQTVTLRCDPISGHDNLYWYRRVMGKEIKFLLHFVKESKQDESGMPNNRFLAERTGGTYSTLKVQPAELEDSGVYFCASGLAGGPYNEQFFGPGTRLTVL.

The chain employs TRBV6-5 and TRBJ2-5, with TRBD2 matching 7 bases. V dropped 0 bases and J dropped 5; count of bases not matched to a gene: 9. This CDR3 comprises 16 residues. Germline V gene lookup returns CDR1 MNHEY and CDR2 SVGAGI. CDR3 sequence (DNA): TGTGCCAGCAGTTACTCGGGGCGGGAGAGAAGGGAGACCCAGTACTTC. This codes for CASSYSGRERRETQYF.